The table lists the clone carrying this T cell receptor (beta chain) with a few counts. Its antigen is unidentified. This entry is derived from a study of T-cell memory formation after mild COVID-19. Each CDR3 protein gets one entry after TCRdb re-called the 5' RACE reads with MiXCR. The sample holds 400,000 or so distinct CDR3 sequences, roughly 20% seen once. V lost 0 bases, J lost 4 bases, and 15 bases lay in between. CDR3 length: 16 amino acids. The germline V gene has CDR1 MGHRA and CDR2 YSYEKL. Whole-study findings and limits: Day 15 to 85 contracting clones showed balanced CD4/CD8; later expanders leaned CD4+.

This clonotype was sampled from an adult woman who had mild COVID-19 (a few samples of this study predate the infection). Cell type and time point are not known. The chain has TRBV4-1 and TRBJ1-2; D might be TRBD1 (6 bases). The specimen was PBMCs or a T cell subset sorted from them (not recorded which). The DNA for the CDR3 is TGCGCCAGCAGCCAAGATCAAAGGGGGACCCTCTATGGCTACACCTTC. Translated: CASSQDQRGTLYGYTF.